This T cell receptor (beta chain) was sequenced during a study of T cells of healthy individuals. This clonotype showed up just a few times. TCRdb itself ran the 5' RACE reads through MiXCR, one entry per CDR3 protein. This table has 53,000 or so distinct CDR3 sequences, roughly 14% appearing once. V lost 0 bases to trimming and J lost 3 bases, with 6 bases between them. CDR1 and CDR2 from the germline V gene are SGHRS and YFSETQ. The CDR3 runs to 14 residues. The TCR comes from a human donor in good health. The chain joins TRBV5-1 to TRBJ2-2; D remains unclear. CDR3 in amino acids: CASSLGHDTGELFF. In DNA, the CDR3 is TGCGCCAGCAGCTTGGGGCACGACACCGGGGAGCTGTTTTTT.